This T cell receptor (beta chain) was recovered during a study of cytomegalovirus exposure and HLA in healthy donors. Study observations and caveats: Researchers reportedly found TCR beta sequences accurately predicted most subjects' HLA-A and HLA-B alleles. As immune exposure information, only CMV serostatus was available. In vitro checks showed that three CMV-associated chains really do target CMV antigens.

This clone was counted between two and nine times. Its antigen remains unidentified. The CDR3 contains 17 residues. The germline gives CDR1 SGHTS, CDR2 YDEGEE. V lost 0 bases, J lost 0 bases, and 15 bases lay in between. Use of 60 Vbeta and 13 Jbeta primers characterized the PCR. Profiled with immunoSEQ multiplex PCR; TCRdb holds only in-frame clones, not every one. The table shows 99,000 or so clones, with approximately 16% occurring only once. Each of the donors was a healthy bone marrow donor. What was sequenced was PBMCs. The chain has TRBV5-8 and TRBJ1-1; weak D call: TRBD1 (5 bases). This sequence originates from a female donor in good health and CMV-seronegative. The CDR3 loop reads CASSLGDLAYMNTEAFF. For the CDR3, the DNA is TGTGCCAGCAGCTTGGGGGACTTAGCCTACATGAACACTGAAGCTTTCTTT.